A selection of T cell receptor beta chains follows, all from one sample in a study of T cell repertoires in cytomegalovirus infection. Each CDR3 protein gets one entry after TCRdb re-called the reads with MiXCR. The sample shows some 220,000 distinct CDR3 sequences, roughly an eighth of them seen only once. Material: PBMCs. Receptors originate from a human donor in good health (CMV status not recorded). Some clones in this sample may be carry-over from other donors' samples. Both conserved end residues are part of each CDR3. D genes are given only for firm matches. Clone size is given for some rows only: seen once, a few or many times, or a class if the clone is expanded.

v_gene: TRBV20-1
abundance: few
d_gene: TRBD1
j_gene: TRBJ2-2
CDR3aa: CSARDQGQGGSGELFF
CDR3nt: TGCAGTGCTAGAGATCAGGGACAGGGGGGGTCCGGGGAGCTGTTTTTT

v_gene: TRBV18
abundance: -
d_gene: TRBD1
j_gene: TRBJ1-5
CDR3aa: CASSLDRVGQPQHF
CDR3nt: TGTGCCAGCTCACTAGACAGGGTAGGTCAGCCCCAGCATTTT

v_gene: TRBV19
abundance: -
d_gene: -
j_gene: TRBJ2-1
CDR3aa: CASSLSLGDEQFF
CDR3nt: TGTGCCAGTAGTCTGTCCCTGGGCGATGAGCAGTTCTTC

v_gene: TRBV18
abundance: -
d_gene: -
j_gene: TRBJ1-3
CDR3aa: CASSPANDGNTIYF
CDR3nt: TGTGCCAGCTCACCGGCGAACGACGGAAACACCATATATTTT

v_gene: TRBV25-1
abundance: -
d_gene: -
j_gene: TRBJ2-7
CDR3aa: CASSELRTGRYEQYF
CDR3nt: TGTGCCAGCAGTGAACTTAGGACTGGAAGATACGAGCAGTACTTC

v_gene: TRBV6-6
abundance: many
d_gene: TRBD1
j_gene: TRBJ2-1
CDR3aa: CASRFGTGGYEQFF
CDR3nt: TGTGCCAGCAGATTCGGGACAGGGGGATACGAGCAGTTCTTC

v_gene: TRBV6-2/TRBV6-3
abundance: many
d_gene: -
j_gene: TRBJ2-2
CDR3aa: CASSYPRPGELFF
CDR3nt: TGTGCCAGCAGTTACCCGAGGCCCGGGGAGCTGTTTTTT

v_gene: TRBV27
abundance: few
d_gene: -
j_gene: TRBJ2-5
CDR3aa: CASSLLFQETQYF
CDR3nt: TGTGCCAGCAGTTTACTATTCCAAGAGACCCAGTACTTC

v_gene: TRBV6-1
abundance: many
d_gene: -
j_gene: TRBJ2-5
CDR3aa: CASSEAPQLFQETQYF
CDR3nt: TGTGCCAGCAGTGAAGCCCCACAGCTCTTTCAAGAGACCCAGTACTTC

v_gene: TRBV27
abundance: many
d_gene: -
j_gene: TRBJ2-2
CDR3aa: CASSPQQQTGELFF
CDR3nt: TGTGCCAGCAGCCCCCAACAGCAAACCGGGGAGCTGTTTTTT

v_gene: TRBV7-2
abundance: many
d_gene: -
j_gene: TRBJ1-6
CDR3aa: CASSLEGTQREALHF
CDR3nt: TGTGCCAGCAGCTTAGAGGGGACGCAGAGAGAGGCCCTCCACTTT

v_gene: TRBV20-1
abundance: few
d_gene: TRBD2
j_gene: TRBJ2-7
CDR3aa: CSASAGAGAEQYF
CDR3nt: TGCAGTGCCTCAGCGGGGGCGGGAGCCGAGCAGTACTTC

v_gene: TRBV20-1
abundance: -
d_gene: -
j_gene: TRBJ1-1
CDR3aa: CSAASPATEAFF
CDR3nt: TGCAGTGCCGCCAGTCCCGCCACTGAAGCTTTCTTT

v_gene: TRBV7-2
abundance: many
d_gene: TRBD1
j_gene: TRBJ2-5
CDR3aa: CASSLARFGQGQETQYF
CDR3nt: TGTGCCAGCAGCTTAGCCCGCTTCGGACAGGGCCAAGAGACCCAGTACTTC

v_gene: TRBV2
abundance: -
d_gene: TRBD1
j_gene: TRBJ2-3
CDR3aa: CASSLQGAMTDTQYF
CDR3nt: TGTGCCAGCAGTTTGCAGGGGGCTATGACAGATACGCAGTATTTT

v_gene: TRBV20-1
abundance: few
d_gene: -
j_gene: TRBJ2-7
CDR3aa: CSARKGSYEQYF
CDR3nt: TGCAGTGCTAGGAAGGGGTCCTACGAGCAGTACTTC

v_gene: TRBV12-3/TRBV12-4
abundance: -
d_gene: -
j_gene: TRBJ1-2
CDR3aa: CASSFSPTQGGSGGYTF
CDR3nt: TGTGCCAGCAGCTTCTCGCCTACTCAGGGCGGATCCGGTGGCTACACCTTC

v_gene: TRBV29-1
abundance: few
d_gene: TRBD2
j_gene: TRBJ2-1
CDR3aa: CSVEGLAGEQFF
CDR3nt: TGCAGCGTTGAAGGACTAGCGGGAGAGCAGTTCTTC

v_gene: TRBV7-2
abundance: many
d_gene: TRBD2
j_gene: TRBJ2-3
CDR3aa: CASSLGDLAGGRSSTDTQYF
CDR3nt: TGTGCCAGCAGCTTAGGGGACCTAGCGGGGGGGCGGTCGTCCACAGATACGCAGTATTTT

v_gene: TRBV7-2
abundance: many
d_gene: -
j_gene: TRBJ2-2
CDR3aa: CASSRGRSNTGELFF
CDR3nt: TGTGCCAGCAGTCGGGGACGATCGAACACCGGGGAGCTGTTTTTT

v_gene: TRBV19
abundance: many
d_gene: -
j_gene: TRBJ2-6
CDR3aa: CASSIPGSSGANVLTF
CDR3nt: TGTGCCAGTAGTATACCAGGGAGCTCTGGGGCCAACGTCCTGACTTTC

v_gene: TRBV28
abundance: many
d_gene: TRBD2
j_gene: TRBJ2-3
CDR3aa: CASSPGTSGSTDTQYF
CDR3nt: TGTGCCAGCAGTCCCGGGACTAGCGGGAGCACAGATACGCAGTATTTT

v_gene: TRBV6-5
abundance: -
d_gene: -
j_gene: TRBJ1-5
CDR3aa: CASNTRGQPQHF
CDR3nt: TGTGCCAGCAACACCCGGGGGCAGCCCCAGCATTTT

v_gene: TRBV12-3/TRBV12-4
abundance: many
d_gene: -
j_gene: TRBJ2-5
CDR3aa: CASREQQGSETQYF
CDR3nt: TGTGCCAGCAGGGAACAACAGGGTTCCGAGACCCAGTACTTC

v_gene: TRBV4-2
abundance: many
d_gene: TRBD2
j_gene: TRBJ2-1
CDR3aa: CASSQEVSSGRNNEQFF
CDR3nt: TGTGCCAGCAGCCAAGAGGTCAGTAGCGGGAGGAACAATGAGCAGTTCTTC

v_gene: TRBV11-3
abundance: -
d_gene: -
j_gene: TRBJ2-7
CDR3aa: CASSLVAGNQGEQYF
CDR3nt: TGTGCCAGCAGCTTAGTGGCAGGGAATCAAGGCGAGCAGTACTTC

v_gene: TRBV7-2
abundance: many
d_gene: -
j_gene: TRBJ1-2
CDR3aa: CASSQATGYGYTF
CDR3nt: TGTGCCAGCAGCCAAGCGACAGGATATGGCTACACCTTC

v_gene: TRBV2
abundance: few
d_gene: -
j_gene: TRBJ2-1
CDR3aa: CASTTDRSSSYNEQFF
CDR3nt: TGTGCCAGCACCACAGACAGGTCGAGCTCCTACAATGAGCAGTTCTTC

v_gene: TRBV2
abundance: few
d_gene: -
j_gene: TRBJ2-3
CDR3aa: CASSDGPDTQYF
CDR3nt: TGTGCCAGCTCCGACGGCCCAGATACGCAGTATTTT

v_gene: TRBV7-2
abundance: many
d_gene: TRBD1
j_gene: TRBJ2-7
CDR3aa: CASSRGGDRGYEQYF
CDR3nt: TGTGCCAGCAGTCGGGGGGGGGACAGGGGTTACGAGCAGTACTTC

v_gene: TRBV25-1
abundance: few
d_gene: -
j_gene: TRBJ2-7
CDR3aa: CASGETGTNYYEQYF
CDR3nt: TGTGCCAGCGGGGAAACCGGGACAAATTACTACGAGCAGTACTTC

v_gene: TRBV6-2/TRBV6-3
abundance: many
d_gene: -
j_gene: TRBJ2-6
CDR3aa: CASSSGWVSSGANVLTF
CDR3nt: TGTGCCAGCAGTTCGGGTTGGGTGAGCTCTGGGGCCAACGTCCTGACTTTC

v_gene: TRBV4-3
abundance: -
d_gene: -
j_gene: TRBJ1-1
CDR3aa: CASSQVGGLAFF
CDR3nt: TGCGCCAGCAGCCAAGTCGGGGGTTTAGCTTTCTTT

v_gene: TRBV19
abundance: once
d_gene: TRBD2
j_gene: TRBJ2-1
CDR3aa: CASSPPGGFYNEQFF
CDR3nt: TGTGCCAGTAGTCCGCCGGGGGGGTTCTACAATGAGCAGTTCTTC

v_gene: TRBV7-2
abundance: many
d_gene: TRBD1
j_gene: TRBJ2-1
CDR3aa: CASRSRDREHNEQFF
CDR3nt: TGTGCCAGCAGATCCCGGGACAGGGAACACAATGAGCAGTTCTTC

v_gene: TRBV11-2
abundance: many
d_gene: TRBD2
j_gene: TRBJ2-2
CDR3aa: CASSLDPRLAANTGELFF
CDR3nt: TGTGCCAGCAGCTTAGATCCCCGACTAGCGGCAAACACCGGGGAGCTGTTTTTT

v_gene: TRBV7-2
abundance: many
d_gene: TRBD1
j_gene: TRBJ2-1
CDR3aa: CASRAGTGGLNEQFF
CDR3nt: TGTGCCAGCAGGGCCGGGACAGGGGGCTTAAATGAGCAGTTCTTC

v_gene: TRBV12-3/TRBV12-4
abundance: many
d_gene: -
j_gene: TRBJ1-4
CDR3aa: CASSLHREKLFF
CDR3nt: TGTGCCAGCAGTTTACACAGAGAAAAACTGTTTTTT

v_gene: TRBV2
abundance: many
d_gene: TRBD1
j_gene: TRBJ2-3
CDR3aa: CASRRRGQKDTQYF
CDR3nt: TGTGCCAGCAGGAGAAGGGGGCAAAAAGATACGCAGTATTTT

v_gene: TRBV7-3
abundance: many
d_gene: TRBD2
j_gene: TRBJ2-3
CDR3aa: CASSRSGSVTDTQYF
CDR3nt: TGTGCCAGCAGCCGTAGCGGGAGTGTAACAGATACGCAGTATTTT